A single sample gave rise to the 26 T cell receptor beta chains below, sequenced in a study of control samples from healthy donors and cancer patients. This table comes from immunoSEQ multiplex PCR, and its TCRdb copy is limited to in-frame clones, with some not included. The table shows 170,000 or so clones, with about 94% occurring only once. Sequencing used blood. The source of these receptors is a woman aged 40 to 50 in good health.

This clone was picked up a small number of times. The gene calls are TRBV20-1 and TRBJ1-5, with 7 bases fitting TRBD1. With V trimmed by 3 bases and J by 3 bases, 5 bases remained unmatched. Germline V gives CDR1 DFQATT, CDR2 SNEGSKA (reference sequence). The CDR3 has 14 residues. The chain's CDR3 is CSASRTGDNQPQHF. The CDR3 coding sequence is TGCAGTGCTAGTCGCACAGGGGACAATCAGCCCCAGCATTTT.

This sequence joins TRBV5-4 and TRBJ2-1, with TRBD2 matching 10 bases. This CDR3 is built from 15 residues. The germline V gene has CDR1 SGHNT and CDR2 YYREEE (reference sequence). J was trimmed by 2 bases and V by 3 bases; bases with no gene match: 2. The CDR3 loop reads CASSSSGGAYNEQFF. Here the CDR3 DNA reads TGTGCCAGCAGCTCTAGCGGGGGCGCCTACAATGAGCAGTTCTTC.

This rearrangement joins TRBV19 to TRBJ2-7; TRBD2 agrees at 8 bases. The CDR3 sequence is 15 residues long. The germline V gene has CDR1 LNHDA and CDR2 SQIVND (reference sequence). V shed 10 bases and J 1 base; nucleotides not matched to a gene: 12. The CDR3 loop is CATKGTSGFSYEQYF. Here the CDR3 DNA reads TGTGCCACCAAAGGGACTAGTGGGTTTTCCTACGAGCAGTACTTC.

This chain uses TRBV6-5 with TRBJ2-7; TRBD2 matches at 8 bases. Germline CDR1 is MNHEY and CDR2 is SVGAGI. V dropped 5 bases and J dropped 2; count of bases not matched to a gene: 8. This CDR3 contains 15 residues. Here the CDR3 reads CASSTLTSVPYEQYF. CDR3 nucleotides: TGTGCCAGCAGTACCCTGACTAGCGTGCCCTACGAGCAGTACTTC.

A single count supports this clone. The V gene is TRBV7-2, the J gene TRBJ1-2; 8 bases line up with TRBD1. V was pared by 7 bases and J by 8 bases, with 12 bases of the junction left unmatched. The CDR3 consists of 14 residues. CDR1 is SGHTA, CDR2 FQGNSA, per germline. CDR3 in DNA: TGTGCCAGCAACGTCCGAGACAGGGGAGCCGGCTACACCTTC. Encoded protein: CASNVRDRGAGYTF. Together with reference TRBV7-2 and TRBJ1-2, the CDR3 gives the full variable domain: GAGVSQSPSNKVTEKGKDVELRCDPISGHTALYWYRQSLGQGLEFLIYFQGNSAPDKSGLPSDRFSAERTGGSVSTLTIQRTQQEDSAVYLCASNVRDRGAGYTFGSGTRLTVV.

This clone showed up just once. The chain has TRBV19 and TRBJ1-1, with 10 bases lining up with TRBD1. After removal of 4 bases from V and 5 bases from J, the junction contained 4 bases not matched to a gene. The CDR3 is made up of 14 amino acids. Looked up from germline, CDR1 is LNHDA and CDR2 is SQIVND (reference sequence). CDR3 sequence: CASSTWTGGTEAFF. The DNA for the CDR3 is TGTGCCAGTAGTACGTGGACAGGGGGAACTGAAGCTTTCTTT.

The V and J genes are TRBV5-6 and TRBJ2-7; D possibly corresponds to TRBD1 (6 bases). There are 14 residues in the CDR3. Germline assignment: CDR1 SGHDT and CDR2 YYEEEE. The V gene lost 1 base and the J gene lost 3 bases, with 11 bases spanning the gap. In nucleotides, the CDR3 is TGTGCCAGCAGCTTGTTACAGGGCATCTACGAGCAGTACTTC. Encoded protein: CASSLLQGIYEQYF. The full variable domain, with the rest looked up from reference TRBV5-6 and TRBJ2-7, is DAGVTQSPTHLIKTRGQQVTLRCSPKSGHDTVSWYQQALGQGPQFIFQYYEEEERQRGNFPDRFSGHQFPNYSSELNVNALLLGDSALYLCASSLLQGIYEQYFGPGTRLTVT.

V usage is TRBV20-1 and J usage is TRBJ2-3; D is ambiguous. The CDR3 consists of 12 residues. From germline, CDR1 is DFQATT and CDR2 SNEGSKA (reference sequence). The ends were cut back, 3 bases at V and 4 bases at J, with 8 bases in the middle. CDR3 nucleotides: TGCAGTGCTAGTCTGGTTGCAGATACGCAGTATTTT. This translates into CSASLVADTQYF.

The rearrangement uses TRBV4-3 and TRBJ2-1; maybe TRBD2 (5 bases). This CDR3 spans 15 amino acids. The V end lost 0 bases, the J end lost 7 bases, and 13 bases lay between the germline ends. CDR1 is LGHNA, CDR2 YSLEER, per germline. The CDR3: CASSQEPITGNEQFF. CDR3 nucleotide sequence: TGCGCCAGCAGCCAAGAACCCATCACGGGGAATGAGCAGTTCTTC.

The chain links TRBV2 to TRBJ2-1, with 7 bases lining up with TRBD2. The CDR3 length is 15 residues. V dropped 7 bases and J dropped 1; count of bases not matched to a gene: 7. CDR1 and CDR2 from the germline V gene are SNHLY and FYNNEI. CDR3 nucleotide sequence: TGTGCCAGCACCCGGTCGGGAGGATCCTACAATGAGCAGTTCTTC. Amino acid sequence: CASTRSGGSYNEQFF.

This chain connects TRBV9 to TRBJ1-1; D ambiguous. The CDR3 sequence is 15 residues long. Per germline, CDR1 SGDLS and CDR2 YYNGEE. Trimming stripped 0 bases from V and 3 bases from J, with 12 bases between. The DNA of the CDR3 is TGTGCCAGCAGCGTAGTCTCGGAGGACGACACTGAAGCTTTCTTT. Amino acid sequence: CASSVVSEDDTEAFF. The whole variable domain, remainder taken from reference TRBV9 and TRBJ1-1, is DSGVTQTPKHLITATGQRVTLRCSPRSGDLSVYWYQQSLDQGLQFLIQYYNGEERAKGNILERFSAQQFPDLHSELNLSSLELGDSALYFCASSVVSEDDTEAFFGQGTRLTVV.

This chain joins TRBV6-5 and TRBJ2-7, with 11 bases aligning to TRBD1. The V gene end was trimmed by 7 bases and the J gene end by 6 bases; junction bases not matched to a gene: 5. This CDR3 is built from 13 residues. CDR1 and CDR2 (germline): MNHEY, SVGAGI. CDR3 coding DNA: TGTGCCAGCACCCCGGGACAGGGGGGCGAGCAGTACTTC. Its protein is CASTPGQGGEQYF.

This clone was recorded once. V and J are TRBV25-1 and TRBJ1-6; 7 bases match TRBD1. Germline-derived CDR1 and CDR2 are MGHDK and SYGVNS. The trim removed 4 bases at V and 10 bases at J, leaving 13 bases unmatched. The CDR3 runs 16 residues. The CDR3 DNA is TGTGCCAGCAGTGGCCCCCAGAGCCAGGGGGGATCACCCCTCCACTTT. It is translated as CASSGPQSQGGSPLHF. The full variable domain, its missing parts supplied by reference TRBV25-1 and TRBJ1-6, is EADIYQTPRYLVIGTGKKITLECSQTMGHDKMYWYQQDPGMELHLIHYSYGVNSTEKGDLSSESTVSRIRTEHFPLTLESARPSHTSQYLCASSGPQSQGGSPLHFGNGTRLTVT.

The chain links TRBV5-6 to TRBJ1-5; 7 bases agree with TRBD1. CDR1 is SGHDT, CDR2 YYEEEE, per germline. This CDR3 spans 16 amino acids. With 4 bases clipped from V and 2 bases from J, the junction kept 9 bases outside the gene matches. As DNA, the CDR3 is TGTGCCAGCAGCAGACGACAGGGAGTGGGCAATCAGCCCCAGCATTTT. Residues: CASSRRQGVGNQPQHF. Full variable domain (remainder filled in from reference TRBV5-6 and TRBJ1-5): DAGVTQSPTHLIKTRGQQVTLRCSPKSGHDTVSWYQQALGQGPQFIFQYYEEEERQRGNFPDRFSGHQFPNYSSELNVNALLLGDSALYLCASSRRQGVGNQPQHFGDGTRLSIL.

The CDR3 bases are TGTGCCAGCAGCGTATCGGGACAGGCGGAATCTAACTATGGCTACACCTTC. Translated, it gives CASSVSGQAESNYGYTF. The rearrangement links TRBV9 to TRBJ1-2; 8 bases are shared with TRBD1. V lost 1 base to trimming and J lost 0 bases; unmatched junction nucleotides: 8. The CDR3 runs to 17 residues. Germline V gene sequence: CDR1 SGDLS, CDR2 YYNGEE.

The chain employs TRBV7-2 and TRBJ2-3; D is unresolved. Germline CDR1 reads SGHTA; CDR2 reads FQGNSA. With 5 bases removed from V and 2 bases from J, the gap between germline ends came to 17 bases. The CDR3 has 16 residues. For the CDR3, the DNA is TGTGCCAGCAGCGGGTTAGGCCTCAGAAACACAGATACGCAGTATTTT. It is translated as CASSGLGLRNTDTQYF.

The chain couples TRBV21-1 to TRBJ1-2; TRBD1 is the table's D call, not checked against the DNA. TRBV21-1 is classified as a pseudogene. The CDR3 sequence is 14 residues long. The CDR3 protein is CASSKTGQNYGYTF. The DNA for the CDR3 is TGTGCCAGCAGCAAAACGGGACAGAACTATGGCTACACCTTC.

This clone was picked up one time. V and J are TRBV6-5 and TRBJ1-2, with unresolved D. Trimming cost V 0 bases and J 2 bases, with 10 bases left between them. The CDR3 consists of 15 residues. CDR1 and CDR2 from the germline V gene are MNHEY and SVGAGI. The chain's CDR3 is CASSYSTSNNYGYTF. DNA of the CDR3: TGTGCCAGCAGTTACTCGACAAGTAACAACTATGGCTACACCTTC.

The gene calls are TRBV11-2 and TRBJ1-2; the D gene is possibly TRBD1 (6 bases). The length of the CDR3 is 15 residues. Trimming shortened V by 5 bases and J by 5 bases, and 18 bases separated the two germline ends. CDR1 is SGHAT and CDR2 is FQNNGV in the germline V gene. The CDR3 sequence: CASSPEVQGGYGYTF. The CDR3 DNA is TGTGCCAGCAGCCCGGAGGTACAGGGCGGTTATGGCTACACCTTC.

V gene TRBV25-1 combines with J gene TRBJ1-1, with D tentatively TRBD1 (6 bases). Germline loops: CDR1 MGHDK, CDR2 SYGVNS. Deletions cut 8 bases from V and 1 base from J, with 14 bases between. CDR3 length: 14 amino acids. The CDR3 DNA is TGTGCCAGCGGGGGCCGGGCTTCGAACACTGAAGCTTTCTTT. Its translation: CASGGRASNTEAFF.

The chain has TRBV29-1 and TRBJ1-1; 9 bases map to TRBD1. This CDR3 has 14 amino acids. Germline lookup yields CDR1 SQVTM and CDR2 ANQGSEA. V was pared by 7 bases and J by 4 bases, with 10 bases of the junction left unmatched. The CDR3 reads CSAGTGSGGTEAFF. Here the CDR3 DNA reads TGCAGCGCCGGGACAGGGTCTGGCGGCACTGAAGCTTTCTTT.

This sequence joins TRBV7-2 and TRBJ1-2; D gene ambiguous. Trimming shortened V by 5 bases and J by 7 bases, and 11 bases separated the two germline ends. The CDR3 contains 12 residues. Germline loops: CDR1 SGHTA, CDR2 FQGNSA. The CDR3 coding sequence is TGTGCCAGCAGCGCCCAAGTCGCTGGCTACACCTTC. Encoded protein: CASSAQVAGYTF.

The chain employs TRBV16 and TRBJ1-4; D not resolved. The CDR3 extends over 13 amino acids. Germline CDR1 and CDR2: KGHSY and FQNENV. V lost 5 bases and J lost 8, with 12 bases in between. CDR3 sequence reads: CASSVSPFEKLFF. DNA for the CDR3: TGTGCCAGCAGCGTTTCACCCTTCGAAAAACTGTTTTTT.

The chain joins TRBV4-1 to TRBJ2-3, with 8 bases identical to TRBD1. This CDR3 is 17 amino acids long. V gave up 2 bases and J gave up 0 bases; unmatched junction bases: 7. Germline CDR1 is MGHRA and CDR2 is YSYEKL. The CDR3 sequence is CASSQIDRGWSTDTQYF. The CDR3 nucleotides read TGCGCCAGCAGCCAAATCGACAGGGGATGGAGCACAGATACGCAGTATTTT.

This chain uses TRBV29-1 with TRBJ2-5; D may match TRBD1 or TRBD2 (5 bases each). The germline V gene has CDR1 SQVTM and CDR2 ANQGSEA. The CDR3 has 15 residues. Trimming took off 3 bases at V and 1 base at J, with 15 bases between the two ends. CDR3 amino acids: CSVESPEGSQETQYF. CDR3 in DNA: TGCAGCGTTGAGTCACCTGAGGGGAGCCAAGAGACCCAGTACTTC.

V and J are TRBV11-2 and TRBJ2-7; 8 nucleotides align to TRBD1. Germline V gene data show CDR1 as SGHAT and CDR2 as FQNNGV. V lost 5 bases and J lost 6; bases outside the gene matches: 6. The CDR3 is 13 residues long. This CDR3 reads CASSPGQVREQYF. CDR3 coding DNA: TGTGCCAGCAGCCCGGGACAGGTTCGCGAGCAGTACTTC.